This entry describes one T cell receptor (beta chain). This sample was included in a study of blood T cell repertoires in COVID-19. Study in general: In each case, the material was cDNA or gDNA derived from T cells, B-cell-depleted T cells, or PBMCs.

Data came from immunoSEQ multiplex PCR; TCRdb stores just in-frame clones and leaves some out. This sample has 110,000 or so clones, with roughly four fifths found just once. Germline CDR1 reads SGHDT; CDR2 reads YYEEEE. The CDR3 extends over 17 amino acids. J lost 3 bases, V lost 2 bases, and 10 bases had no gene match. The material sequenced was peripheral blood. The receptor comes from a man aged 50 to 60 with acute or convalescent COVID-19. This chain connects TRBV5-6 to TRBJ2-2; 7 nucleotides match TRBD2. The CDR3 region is CASSFGPAGSDTGELFF. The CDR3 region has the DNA TGTGCCAGCAGCTTCGGGCCAGCGGGATCGGACACCGGGGAGCTGTTTTTT.